This is a list of T cell receptor beta chains from one sample in a study of cytomegalovirus exposure and HLA in healthy donors. The table came from immunoSEQ multiplex PCR; TCRdb's copy has only in-frame clones and leaves some out. Seen here are 130,000 or so clones, around 70% observed once, and the top ten hold 6.6%. Specimen: PBMCs. These receptors all stem from a middle-aged man in good health and CMV-seropositive. Both conserved end residues are part of each CDR3. A D gene is named only where the DNA matches it firmly. The size field is filled for only some rows; it gives once, few, many or a size class.

CDR3nt: TGCAGCGTTGAGACTTCGTCTGGAAACACCATATATTTT
CDR3aa: CSVETSSGNTIYF
j_gene: TRBJ1-3
v_gene: TRBV29-1
abundance: NA
d_gene: NA

CDR3nt: TGTGCCAGCAGCTTGCAGGGGACGAACACTGAAGCTTTCTTT
CDR3aa: CASSLQGTNTEAFF
j_gene: TRBJ1-1
v_gene: TRBV5-5
abundance: NA
d_gene: NA

CDR3nt: TGTGCCAGCAGTGAACCCCGGGGCTACGAGCAGTACTTC
CDR3aa: CASSEPRGYEQYF
j_gene: TRBJ2-7
v_gene: TRBV2
abundance: NA
d_gene: NA

CDR3nt: TGTGCCAGCAGCCTCGGGACTAGCCGGGGCCTCGAGCAGTACTTC
CDR3aa: CASSLGTSRGLEQYF
j_gene: TRBJ2-7
v_gene: TRBV7-9
abundance: NA
d_gene: TRBD2

CDR3nt: TGTGCCAGCAGAGTTGAAGGGACAGGGGCCTCCTACGAGCAGTACTTC
CDR3aa: CASRVEGTGASYEQYF
j_gene: TRBJ2-7
v_gene: TRBV28
abundance: NA
d_gene: TRBD1

CDR3nt: TGTGCCAGCAGTGATGGCAGGGCCTATGGCTACACCTTC
CDR3aa: CASSDGRAYGYTF
j_gene: TRBJ1-2
v_gene: TRBV25-1
abundance: NA
d_gene: NA

CDR3nt: TGCAGCGTTCAAGGGGGCGTTGGCTACACCTTC
CDR3aa: CSVQGGVGYTF
j_gene: TRBJ1-2
v_gene: TRBV29-1
abundance: NA
d_gene: TRBD1

CDR3nt: TGTGCCAGCAGCTCTAGTGACAATCGGGACTCCCGAGTGGATACGCAGTATTTT
CDR3aa: CASSSSDNRDSRVDTQYF
j_gene: TRBJ2-3
v_gene: TRBV7-9
abundance: NA
d_gene: NA

CDR3nt: TGTGCCAGCAGTCCCACGGACAGAACTGGCAATCAGCCCCAGCATTTT
CDR3aa: CASSPTDRTGNQPQHF
j_gene: TRBJ1-5
v_gene: TRBV28
abundance: NA
d_gene: NA

CDR3nt: TGTACCAGCAGTTCCGGGACAGGCTACGAGCAGTACTTC
CDR3aa: CTSSSGTGYEQYF
j_gene: TRBJ2-7
v_gene: TRBV28
abundance: NA
d_gene: TRBD1

CDR3nt: TGTGCCAGCAGCGTGACAGGGGGGACCTACGAGCAGTACTTC
CDR3aa: CASSVTGGTYEQYF
j_gene: TRBJ2-7
v_gene: TRBV9
abundance: NA
d_gene: TRBD1

CDR3nt: TGCAGTGCTTCCCGAGACAGTAGGGAATTTTTT
CDR3aa: CSASRDSREFF
j_gene: TRBJ1-4
v_gene: TRBV20-1
abundance: few
d_gene: NA

CDR3nt: TGTGCCAGCAGTCCCTGGTACAGGGAGGGTACCGGGGAGCTGTTTTTT
CDR3aa: CASSPWYREGTGELFF
j_gene: TRBJ2-2
v_gene: TRBV5-5
abundance: NA
d_gene: NA

CDR3nt: TGTGCCAGCAGCTCGCCCCAGGGCTTACCCTCCTACGAGCAGTACTTC
CDR3aa: CASSSPQGLPSYEQYF
j_gene: TRBJ2-7
v_gene: TRBV5-6
abundance: once
d_gene: NA

CDR3nt: TGTGCCAGCAGCGTGGGACAGGGGAGGCACGAGCAGTACTTC
CDR3aa: CASSVGQGRHEQYF
j_gene: TRBJ2-7
v_gene: TRBV5-4
abundance: NA
d_gene: TRBD1

CDR3nt: TGTGCCAGCAGTGAGGACAGGGGGGGAACCTACGAGCAGTACTTC
CDR3aa: CASSEDRGGTYEQYF
j_gene: TRBJ2-7
v_gene: TRBV6-1
abundance: NA
d_gene: TRBD1

CDR3nt: TGCGCCAGCAGCCAAGAGGGCAGTTACAATGAGCAGTTCTTC
CDR3aa: CASSQEGSYNEQFF
j_gene: TRBJ2-1
v_gene: TRBV4-1
abundance: NA
d_gene: NA

CDR3nt: TGTGCCAGCAGCGGGGACAGGGACTACACAGATACGCAGTATTTT
CDR3aa: CASSGDRDYTDTQYF
j_gene: TRBJ2-3
v_gene: TRBV2
abundance: NA
d_gene: TRBD1

CDR3nt: TGTGCCAGCAGCTTAGCGTCGGGTGGCGAGCAGTACTTC
CDR3aa: CASSLASGGEQYF
j_gene: TRBJ2-7
v_gene: TRBV7-9
abundance: NA
d_gene: NA

CDR3nt: TGTGCCAGCAGCGAAACTCAGGCGACCGACTATGGCTACACCTTC
CDR3aa: CASSETQATDYGYTF
j_gene: TRBJ1-2
v_gene: TRBV7-9
abundance: few
d_gene: NA

CDR3nt: TGTGCCTGGAGTGCACAGACAGGGATGCTAGATACGCAGTATTTT
CDR3aa: CAWSAQTGMLDTQYF
j_gene: TRBJ2-3
v_gene: TRBV30
abundance: NA
d_gene: TRBD1

CDR3nt: TGTGCCAGCAGTACCCCTCAGGACAGGGCTTTGCAGTATTTT
CDR3aa: CASSTPQDRALQYF
j_gene: TRBJ2-3
v_gene: TRBV28
abundance: NA
d_gene: TRBD1

CDR3nt: TGTGCCAGCAGTGCAACAGGGGCGACTGAAGCTTTCTTT
CDR3aa: CASSATGATEAFF
j_gene: TRBJ1-1
v_gene: TRBV25-1
abundance: NA
d_gene: TRBD1

CDR3nt: TGTGCCAGCAGTTTAAGGACAGACTACAATGAGCAGTTCTTC
CDR3aa: CASSLRTDYNEQFF
j_gene: TRBJ2-1
v_gene: TRBV28
abundance: once
d_gene: NA

CDR3nt: TGTGCCAGCAGTATAGCGGGGGCTACCTACGAGCAGTACTTC
CDR3aa: CASSIAGATYEQYF
j_gene: TRBJ2-7
v_gene: TRBV2
abundance: NA
d_gene: TRBD2

CDR3nt: TGTGCCAGCAGTGAAAACGGGGAGCACCAGCCCCAGCATTTT
CDR3aa: CASSENGEHQPQHF
j_gene: TRBJ1-5
v_gene: TRBV6-1
abundance: NA
d_gene: NA

CDR3nt: TGTGCCACCAGCAGAGATAGAAGAGTCTCCCGTACCGTCAACAATCAGCCCCAGCATTTT
CDR3aa: CATSRDRRVSRTVNNQPQHF
j_gene: TRBJ1-5
v_gene: TRBV15
abundance: NA
d_gene: NA

CDR3nt: TGTGCCAGTAGTAGTACTAGCGGGAGATCGTACAATGAGCAGTTCTTC
CDR3aa: CASSSTSGRSYNEQFF
j_gene: TRBJ2-1
v_gene: TRBV19
abundance: NA
d_gene: TRBD2

CDR3nt: TGTGCCTGGAGTCCGGGGGGCGCCGCTTCACCCCTCCACTTT
CDR3aa: CAWSPGGAASPLHF
j_gene: TRBJ1-6
v_gene: TRBV30
abundance: NA
d_gene: NA

CDR3nt: TGTGCCAGCTCCATGGGGCTATACCAGCCCCAGCATTTT
CDR3aa: CASSMGLYQPQHF
j_gene: TRBJ1-5
v_gene: TRBV2
abundance: NA
d_gene: NA

CDR3nt: TGTGCCAGCAGCTACAAAGAGACCCAGTACTTC
CDR3aa: CASSYKETQYF
j_gene: TRBJ2-5
v_gene: TRBV5-6
abundance: NA
d_gene: NA

CDR3nt: TGCAGTGCCGCGGGCAGAAGCGAGCAGTACTTC
CDR3aa: CSAAGRSEQYF
j_gene: TRBJ2-7
v_gene: TRBV20-1
abundance: NA
d_gene: NA

CDR3nt: TGTGCCAGCAGTTCAGTGACTTCGAGCTCCTACGAGCAGTACTTC
CDR3aa: CASSSVTSSSYEQYF
j_gene: TRBJ2-7
v_gene: TRBV28
abundance: NA
d_gene: NA

CDR3nt: TGCAGTGCTAGCGATAATTCACCCCTCCACTTT
CDR3aa: CSASDNSPLHF
j_gene: TRBJ1-6
v_gene: TRBV20-1
abundance: NA
d_gene: NA

CDR3nt: TGTGCCAGCAGCTTCGGGACAGTCTCTGGAAACACCATATATTTT
CDR3aa: CASSFGTVSGNTIYF
j_gene: TRBJ1-3
v_gene: TRBV5-6
abundance: NA
d_gene: TRBD1

CDR3nt: TGTGCCAGCATTCTAGAAGCTGAAGCTTTCTTT
CDR3aa: CASILEAEAFF
j_gene: TRBJ1-1
v_gene: TRBV2
abundance: NA
d_gene: NA

CDR3nt: TGTGCCTGGAGTGTACGGATGGCGGGGTGGACCAAAAACATTCAGTACTTC
CDR3aa: CAWSVRMAGWTKNIQYF
j_gene: TRBJ2-4
v_gene: TRBV30
abundance: few
d_gene: NA

CDR3nt: TGTGCCAGCTCACCCTCAGGACAGGGAAAGCCCCAGCATTTT
CDR3aa: CASSPSGQGKPQHF
j_gene: TRBJ1-5
v_gene: TRBV18
abundance: NA
d_gene: TRBD1

CDR3nt: TGCGCCAGCAGCTTGGGGGAGACAGGACCCAGCAATGAGCAGTTCTTC
CDR3aa: CASSLGETGPSNEQFF
j_gene: TRBJ2-1
v_gene: TRBV5-1
abundance: NA
d_gene: NA

CDR3nt: TGTGCCAGCAGCGTAGGAGGGGGAGAGCAGCCCCAGCATTTT
CDR3aa: CASSVGGGEQPQHF
j_gene: TRBJ1-5
v_gene: TRBV9
abundance: NA
d_gene: NA

CDR3nt: TGTGCCAGTAGGTTAAGCGGGAGGACCTACAATGAGCAGTTCTTC
CDR3aa: CASRLSGRTYNEQFF
j_gene: TRBJ2-1
v_gene: TRBV19
abundance: NA
d_gene: TRBD2

CDR3nt: TGTGCCAGCAGCCTGCGGGGGGAGAGAACCGGGACCCAGTACTTC
CDR3aa: CASSLRGERTGTQYF
j_gene: TRBJ2-5
v_gene: TRBV5-4
abundance: NA
d_gene: TRBD2

CDR3nt: TGTGCCACCAGCAGAGATCCCTCCGGGAGGGGCGATGAGCAGTTCTTC
CDR3aa: CATSRDPSGRGDEQFF
j_gene: TRBJ2-1
v_gene: TRBV15
abundance: NA
d_gene: TRBD2

CDR3nt: TGTGCCAGCAGCTCCGTACTCTCCTACTCTTCCTACGGCTACACCTTC
CDR3aa: CASSSVLSYSSYGYTF
j_gene: TRBJ1-2
v_gene: TRBV7-9
abundance: NA
d_gene: NA

CDR3nt: TGTGCCAGTAGTCGGACAGGGCGCACAGATACGCAGTATTTT
CDR3aa: CASSRTGRTDTQYF
j_gene: TRBJ2-3
v_gene: TRBV19
abundance: NA
d_gene: TRBD1

CDR3nt: TGTGCCAGCAGTGACCCACAGGGCAATTTCCCTGAAGCTTTCTTT
CDR3aa: CASSDPQGNFPEAFF
j_gene: TRBJ1-1
v_gene: TRBV6-1
abundance: once
d_gene: NA

CDR3nt: TGTGCCAGCAGTTCACCCGGGACAGGGGGAGGTGGTGAAGCTTTCTTT
CDR3aa: CASSSPGTGGGGEAFF
j_gene: TRBJ1-1
v_gene: TRBV28
abundance: NA
d_gene: TRBD1

CDR3nt: TGTGCCAGCAGCCGCGTGGGCAACACAGATACGCAGTATTTT
CDR3aa: CASSRVGNTDTQYF
j_gene: TRBJ2-3
v_gene: TRBV11-1
abundance: few
d_gene: NA

CDR3nt: TGTGCCATCAGTGTAGAGGGGGCGAGGGCAGATACGCAGTATTTT
CDR3aa: CAISVEGARADTQYF
j_gene: TRBJ2-3
v_gene: TRBV10-3
abundance: once
d_gene: TRBD1

CDR3nt: TGTGCCAGCAGCTACCGCCGGGACAACACAGATACGCAGTATTTT
CDR3aa: CASSYRRDNTDTQYF
j_gene: TRBJ2-3
v_gene: TRBV11-2
abundance: once
d_gene: NA

CDR3nt: TGCGCCAGCAGCCAAGAGACACACCTTAGCGGGAGGGCCTCCTACGAGCAGTACTTC
CDR3aa: CASSQETHLSGRASYEQYF
j_gene: TRBJ2-7
v_gene: TRBV4-1
abundance: NA
d_gene: TRBD2

CDR3nt: TGTGCCAGCAGTTCATTATATCACAGGGGGAGGGACGAGCAGTACTTC
CDR3aa: CASSSLYHRGRDEQYF
j_gene: TRBJ2-7
v_gene: TRBV6-5
abundance: few
d_gene: NA

CDR3nt: TGTGCCACCAGCATTGCAGGCCCTCTGTCAGATACGCAGTATTTT
CDR3aa: CATSIAGPLSDTQYF
j_gene: TRBJ2-3
v_gene: TRBV15
abundance: NA
d_gene: NA

CDR3nt: TGTGCCAGCAGCTTGCGGACAGGGTCCTACAATGAGCAGTTCTTC
CDR3aa: CASSLRTGSYNEQFF
j_gene: TRBJ2-1
v_gene: TRBV5-4
abundance: NA
d_gene: TRBD1

CDR3nt: TGCGCCAGCAGCTACGACAGGGGCTACGAGCAGTACTTC
CDR3aa: CASSYDRGYEQYF
j_gene: TRBJ2-7
v_gene: TRBV5-1
abundance: few
d_gene: TRBD1

CDR3nt: TGTGCCAGCAGCTTGGGACAGGGCGTGACAGATACGCAGTATTTT
CDR3aa: CASSLGQGVTDTQYF
j_gene: TRBJ2-3
v_gene: TRBV6-6
abundance: NA
d_gene: TRBD1

CDR3nt: TGTGCCAGCATAACCGGGACAGGGTATGAGGGCTACACCTTC
CDR3aa: CASITGTGYEGYTF
j_gene: TRBJ1-2
v_gene: TRBV28
abundance: NA
d_gene: TRBD1

CDR3nt: TGTGCCAGCAGTGGACAGGGGGCGGGGGACACTGAAGCTTTCTTT
CDR3aa: CASSGQGAGDTEAFF
j_gene: TRBJ1-1
v_gene: TRBV6-6
abundance: NA
d_gene: TRBD1